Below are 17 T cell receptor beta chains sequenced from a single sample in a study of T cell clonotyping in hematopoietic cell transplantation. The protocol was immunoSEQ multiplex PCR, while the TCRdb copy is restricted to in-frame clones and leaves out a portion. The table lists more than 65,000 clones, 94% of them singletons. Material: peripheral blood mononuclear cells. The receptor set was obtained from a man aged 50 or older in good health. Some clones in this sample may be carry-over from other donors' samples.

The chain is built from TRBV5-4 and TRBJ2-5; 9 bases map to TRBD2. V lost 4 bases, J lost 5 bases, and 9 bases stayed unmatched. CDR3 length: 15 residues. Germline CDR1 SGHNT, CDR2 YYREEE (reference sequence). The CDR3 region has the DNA TGTGCCAGCAGCGGCGGGGGGGCCGGCCACGAGACCCAGTACTTC. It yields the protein CASSGGGAGHETQYF. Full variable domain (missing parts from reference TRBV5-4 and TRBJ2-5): ETGVTQSPTHLIKTRGQQVTLRCSSQSGHNTVSWYQQALGQGPQFIFQYYREEENGRGNFPPRFSGLQFPNYSSELNVNALELDDSALYLCASSGGGAGHETQYFGPGTRLLVL.

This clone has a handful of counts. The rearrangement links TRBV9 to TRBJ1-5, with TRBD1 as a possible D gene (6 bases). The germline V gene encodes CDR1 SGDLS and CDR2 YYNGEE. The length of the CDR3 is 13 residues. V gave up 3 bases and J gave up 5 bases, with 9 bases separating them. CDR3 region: CASSAWGHQPQHF. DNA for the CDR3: TGTGCCAGCAGCGCTTGGGGGCATCAGCCCCAGCATTTT. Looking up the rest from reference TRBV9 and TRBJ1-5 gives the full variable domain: DSGVTQTPKHLITATGQRVTLRCSPRSGDLSVYWYQQSLDQGLQFLIQYYNGEERAKGNILERFSAQQFPDLHSELNLSSLELGDSALYFCASSAWGHQPQHFGDGTRLSIL.

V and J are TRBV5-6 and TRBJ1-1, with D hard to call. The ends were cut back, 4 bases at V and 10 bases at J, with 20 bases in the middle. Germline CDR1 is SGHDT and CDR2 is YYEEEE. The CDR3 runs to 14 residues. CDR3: CASSTYGWGAVAFF. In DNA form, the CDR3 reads TGTGCCAGCAGCACGTACGGATGGGGAGCAGTAGCTTTCTTT.

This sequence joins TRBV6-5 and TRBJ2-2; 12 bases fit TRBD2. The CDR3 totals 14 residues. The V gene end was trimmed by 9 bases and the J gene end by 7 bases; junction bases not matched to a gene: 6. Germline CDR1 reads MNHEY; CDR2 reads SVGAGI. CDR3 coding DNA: TGTGCCAGTAAGACTAGCGGGGGAATCGGGGAGCTGTTTTTT. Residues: CASKTSGGIGELFF.

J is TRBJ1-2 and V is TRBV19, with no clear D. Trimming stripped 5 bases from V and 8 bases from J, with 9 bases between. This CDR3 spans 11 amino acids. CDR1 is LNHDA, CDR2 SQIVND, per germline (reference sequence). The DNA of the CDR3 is TGTGCCAGTAGTTCGAAGAACGGCTACACCTTC. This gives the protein CASSSKNGYTF. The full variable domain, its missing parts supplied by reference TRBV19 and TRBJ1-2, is DGGITQSPKYLFRKEGQNVTLSCEQNLNHDAMYWYRQDPGQGLRLIYYSQIVNDFQKGDIAEGYSVSREKKESFPLTVTSAQKNPTAFYLCASSSKNGYTFGSGTRLTVV.

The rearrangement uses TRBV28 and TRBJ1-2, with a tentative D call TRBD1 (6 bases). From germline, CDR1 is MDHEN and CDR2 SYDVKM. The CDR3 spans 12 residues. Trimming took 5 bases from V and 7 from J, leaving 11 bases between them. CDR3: CASSGQGLGYTF. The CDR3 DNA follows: TGTGCCAGCAGTGGCCAGGGGCTTGGCTACACCTTC.

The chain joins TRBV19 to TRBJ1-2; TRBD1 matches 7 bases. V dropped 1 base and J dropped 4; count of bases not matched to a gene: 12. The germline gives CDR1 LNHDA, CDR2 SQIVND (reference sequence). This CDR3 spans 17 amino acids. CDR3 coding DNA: TGTGCCAGTAGTATAGGGGGACAGCGCCGTTTCACCTATGGCTACACCTTC. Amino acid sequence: CASSIGGQRRFTYGYTF.

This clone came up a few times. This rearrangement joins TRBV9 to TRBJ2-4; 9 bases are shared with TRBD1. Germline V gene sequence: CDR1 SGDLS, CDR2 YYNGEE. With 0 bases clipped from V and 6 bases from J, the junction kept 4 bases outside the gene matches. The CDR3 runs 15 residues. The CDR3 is CASSVAPDRGNIQYF. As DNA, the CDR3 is TGTGCCAGCAGCGTAGCCCCGGACAGGGGAAACATTCAGTACTTC. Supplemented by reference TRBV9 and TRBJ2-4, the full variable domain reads DSGVTQTPKHLITATGQRVTLRCSPRSGDLSVYWYQQSLDQGLQFLIQYYNGEERAKGNILERFSAQQFPDLHSELNLSSLELGDSALYFCASSVAPDRGNIQYFGAGTRLSVL.

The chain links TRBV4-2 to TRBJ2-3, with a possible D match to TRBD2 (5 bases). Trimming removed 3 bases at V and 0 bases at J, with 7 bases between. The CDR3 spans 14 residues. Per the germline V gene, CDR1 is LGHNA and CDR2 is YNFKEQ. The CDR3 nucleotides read TGTGCCAGCAGCCATCGGGGTAGCACAGATACGCAGTATTTT. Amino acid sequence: CASSHRGSTDTQYF.

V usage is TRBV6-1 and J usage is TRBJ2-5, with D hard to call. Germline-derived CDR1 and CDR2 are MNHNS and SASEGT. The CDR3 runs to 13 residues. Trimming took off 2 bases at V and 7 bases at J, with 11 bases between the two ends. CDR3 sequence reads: CASSEWSTGTQYF. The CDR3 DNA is TGTGCCAGCAGTGAATGGAGCACGGGGACCCAGTACTTC.

The chain's CDR3 is CASSEGSGQPQHF. The CDR3, as DNA: TGCGCCAGCAGCGAGGGGTCGGGTCAGCCCCAGCATTTT. The chain links TRBV5-1 to TRBJ1-5; D perhaps matches TRBD1 (5 bases). This CDR3 comprises 13 residues. The V end was cut by 4 bases, the J end by 6 bases, with 11 bases between. CDR1 SGHRS and CDR2 YFSETQ come from the germline V gene.

CDR3: CASRGQGGVGDTQYF. CDR3 nucleotides: TGTGCCAGCAGGGGGCAGGGAGGGGTAGGCGATACGCAGTATTTT. The chain has TRBV5-6 and TRBJ2-3, with 7 bases matching TRBD2. J was trimmed by 6 bases and V by 5 bases; bases with no gene match: 12. In germline, CDR1 is SGHDT, CDR2 YYEEEE. The CDR3 runs 15 residues.

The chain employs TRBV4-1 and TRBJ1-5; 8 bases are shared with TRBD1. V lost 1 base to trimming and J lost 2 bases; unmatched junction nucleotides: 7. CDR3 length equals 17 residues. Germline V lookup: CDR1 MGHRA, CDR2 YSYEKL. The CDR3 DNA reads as TGCGCCAGCAGCCAAGTGGCAGGGGGCCGGGGCAATCAGCCCCAGCATTTT. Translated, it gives CASSQVAGGRGNQPQHF.

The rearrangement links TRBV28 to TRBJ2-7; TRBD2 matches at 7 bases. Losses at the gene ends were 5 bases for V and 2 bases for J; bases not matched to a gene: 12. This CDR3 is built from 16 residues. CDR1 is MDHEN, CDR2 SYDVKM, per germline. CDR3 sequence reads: CASSTVGGSGTYEQYF. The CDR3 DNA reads TGTGCCAGCAGTACAGTTGGAGGGAGCGGGACCTACGAGCAGTACTTC.

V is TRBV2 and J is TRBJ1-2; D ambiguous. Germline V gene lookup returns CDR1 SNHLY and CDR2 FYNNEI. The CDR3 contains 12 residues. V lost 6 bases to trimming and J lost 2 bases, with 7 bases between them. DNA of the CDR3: TGTGCCAGCAGAGTAGGGAACTATGGCTACACCTTC. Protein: CASRVGNYGYTF.

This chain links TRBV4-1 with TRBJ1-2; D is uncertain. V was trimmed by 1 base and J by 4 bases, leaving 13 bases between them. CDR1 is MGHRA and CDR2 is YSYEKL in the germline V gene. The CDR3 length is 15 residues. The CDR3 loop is CASSQVPQAPYGYTF. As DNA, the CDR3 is TGCGCCAGCAGCCAAGTTCCGCAGGCTCCCTATGGCTACACCTTC.

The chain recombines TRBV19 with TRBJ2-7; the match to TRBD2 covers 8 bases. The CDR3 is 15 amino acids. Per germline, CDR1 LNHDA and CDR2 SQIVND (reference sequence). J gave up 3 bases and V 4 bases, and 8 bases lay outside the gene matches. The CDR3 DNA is TGTGCCAGTAGTAGAACCCCCGGGGGGGACTACGAGCAGTACTTC. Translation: CASSRTPGGDYEQYF.